Listed below are T cell receptor beta chains from one sample, sequenced in a study of T cells in Graves' hyperthyroidism and ophthalmopathy. TCRdb re-called the multiplex PCR reads with MiXCR, one entry per CDR3 protein. The table has about 480,000 distinct CDR3 sequences, around 22% seen once; the top ten hold about 11%. The sequencing input was blood. The receptors originated from a woman under 40 with Graves' ophthalmopathy. The CDR3 runs from the conserved cysteine through the conserved F or W. Each record gives: V gene, D gene, J gene, clone size, CDR3 protein, CDR3 DNA. A D gene is named only where the DNA matches it firmly. Clone size is shown for a subset of rows, as once, few, many or a class of expanded clone.

V gene: TRBV6-1
D gene: NA
J gene: TRBJ2-2
clone size: many
CDR3 protein: CASNTFVELFF
CDR3 DNA: TGTGCCTCGAATACCTTTGTGGAGCTGTTTTTT

V gene: TRBV29-1
D gene: NA
J gene: TRBJ2-2
clone size: many
CDR3 protein: CSVEGPNTGELFF
CDR3 DNA: TGCAGCGTTGAAGGTCCGAACACCGGGGAGCTGTTTTTT

V gene: TRBV12-3/TRBV12-4
D gene: TRBD1
J gene: TRBJ1-2
clone size: NA
CDR3 protein: CASSPTTGQGGGYTF
CDR3 DNA: TGTGCCAGCAGTCCTACAACGGGACAGGGCGGTGGCTACACCTTC

V gene: TRBV6-1
D gene: NA
J gene: TRBJ1-1
clone size: NA
CDR3 protein: CASSELYGEAFF
CDR3 DNA: TGTGCCAGCAGTGAACTTTATGGTGAAGCTTTCTTT

V gene: TRBV6-2/TRBV6-3
D gene: NA
J gene: TRBJ1-1
clone size: many
CDR3 protein: CASSPPGAMNTEAFF
CDR3 DNA: TGTGCCAGCAGTCCTCCGGGAGCCATGAACACTGAAGCTTTCTTT

V gene: TRBV29-1
D gene: NA
J gene: TRBJ2-7
clone size: many
CDR3 protein: CSVRKGPVEQYF
CDR3 DNA: TGCAGCGTCCGAAAGGGGCCAGTGGAGCAGTACTTC

V gene: TRBV20-1
D gene: NA
J gene: TRBJ1-2
clone size: many
CDR3 protein: CSFQRDYGYTF
CDR3 DNA: TGCAGTTTTCAGCGAGACTATGGCTACACCTTC

V gene: TRBV12-3/TRBV12-4
D gene: NA
J gene: TRBJ1-1
clone size: many
CDR3 protein: CTSSFYTGFNTEAFF
CDR3 DNA: TGTACCAGCAGTTTTTATACGGGGTTTAACACTGAAGCTTTCTTT

V gene: TRBV7-9
D gene: TRBD1
J gene: TRBJ1-2
clone size: NA
CDR3 protein: CASSFGDRDFGYTF
CDR3 DNA: TGTGCCAGCAGCTTCGGGGACAGGGATTTCGGCTACACCTTC

V gene: TRBV12-3/TRBV12-4
D gene: NA
J gene: TRBJ1-1
clone size: many
CDR3 protein: CASSLLELFAFF
CDR3 DNA: TGTGCCAGCAGTTTACTGGAACTATTCGCTTTCTTT

V gene: TRBV6-1
D gene: NA
J gene: TRBJ2-7
clone size: many
CDR3 protein: CVSKGGSTYEQYF
CDR3 DNA: TGTGTCTCTAAGGGGGGGTCCACCTACGAGCAGTACTTC

V gene: TRBV6-2/TRBV6-3
D gene: TRBD2
J gene: TRBJ2-2
clone size: NA
CDR3 protein: CASSLSGLAGAGELFF
CDR3 DNA: TGTGCCAGCAGTCTAAGTGGACTAGCGGGAGCGGGGGAGCTGTTTTTT

V gene: TRBV4-3
D gene: NA
J gene: TRBJ1-2
clone size: many
CDR3 protein: CASSQDSQFYGYTF
CDR3 DNA: TGCGCCAGCAGCCAAGATAGTCAGTTCTATGGCTACACCTTC

V gene: TRBV19
D gene: NA
J gene: TRBJ1-5
clone size: few
CDR3 protein: CASSILQTPQHF
CDR3 DNA: TGTGCCAGTAGTATCCTTCAGACGCCCCAGCATTTT

V gene: TRBV4-3
D gene: TRBD1
J gene: TRBJ1-5
clone size: many
CDR3 protein: CASSQTGDGQPQHF
CDR3 DNA: TGCGCCAGCAGCCAAACAGGGGATGGGCAGCCCCAGCATTTT

V gene: TRBV5-1
D gene: NA
J gene: TRBJ2-7
clone size: many
CDR3 protein: CASSLWDEAGDEQYF
CDR3 DNA: TGCGCCAGCAGCTTGTGGGATGAGGCCGGGGACGAGCAGTACTTC

V gene: TRBV28
D gene: NA
J gene: TRBJ1-5
clone size: many
CDR3 protein: CASAEPGYNQPQHF
CDR3 DNA: TGTGCCAGCGCCGAGCCAGGGTACAATCAGCCCCAGCATTTT

V gene: TRBV6-5
D gene: NA
J gene: TRBJ2-6
clone size: many
CDR3 protein: CASSYSGVSSGANVLTF
CDR3 DNA: TGTGCCAGCAGTTACTCAGGGGTTAGCTCTGGGGCCAACGTCCTGACTTTC

V gene: TRBV25-1
D gene: NA
J gene: TRBJ1-2
clone size: few
CDR3 protein: CASSEPGTARRGYTF
CDR3 DNA: TGTGCCAGCAGTGAACCCGGGACGGCCCGTCGTGGCTACACCTTC

V gene: TRBV2
D gene: NA
J gene: TRBJ1-6
clone size: many
CDR3 protein: CASRYRFPYYNSPLHF
CDR3 DNA: TGTGCCAGCAGGTACAGGTTTCCCTACTATAATTCACCCCTCCACTTT

V gene: TRBV11-1
D gene: NA
J gene: TRBJ1-1
clone size: many
CDR3 protein: CASSLGQGTTEAFF
CDR3 DNA: TGTGCCAGCAGCCTGGGGCAGGGGACCACTGAAGCTTTCTTT

V gene: TRBV7-6
D gene: NA
J gene: TRBJ2-3
clone size: NA
CDR3 protein: CATQGGDDTQYF
CDR3 DNA: TGTGCCACCCAGGGGGGGGATGATACACAGTATTTT

V gene: TRBV19
D gene: NA
J gene: TRBJ1-2
clone size: few
CDR3 protein: CASSAPGKLSSGYTF
CDR3 DNA: TGTGCCAGTAGTGCTCCAGGGAAGTTATCAAGTGGCTACACCTTC

V gene: TRBV12-3/TRBV12-4
D gene: TRBD1
J gene: TRBJ1-1
clone size: NA
CDR3 protein: CASRTGDNTEAFF
CDR3 DNA: TGTGCCAGCAGGACAGGGGACAACACTGAAGCTTTCTTT

V gene: TRBV19
D gene: TRBD1
J gene: TRBJ2-7
clone size: NA
CDR3 protein: CASRKTGTGSYEQYF
CDR3 DNA: TGTGCCAGTAGGAAAACCGGGACAGGCTCCTACGAGCAGTACTTC

V gene: TRBV29-1
D gene: NA
J gene: TRBJ2-7
clone size: many
CDR3 protein: CSFRQANSYEQYF
CDR3 DNA: TGCAGTTTCCGACAGGCAAACTCCTACGAGCAGTACTTC

V gene: TRBV6-1
D gene: NA
J gene: TRBJ1-5
clone size: NA
CDR3 protein: CASSGAILGQPQHF
CDR3 DNA: TGTGCCAGCAGTGGGGCAATACTCGGGCAGCCCCAGCATTTT

V gene: TRBV5-6
D gene: NA
J gene: TRBJ1-3
clone size: many
CDR3 protein: CASSPTGISGNTIYF
CDR3 DNA: TGTGCCAGCAGCCCAACAGGGATCTCTGGAAACACCATATATTTT

V gene: TRBV6-2/TRBV6-3
D gene: NA
J gene: TRBJ1-5
clone size: NA
CDR3 protein: CASSYTYTQGRDQPQHF
CDR3 DNA: TGTGCCAGCAGTTACACCTATACTCAGGGTAGGGATCAGCCCCAGCATTTT

V gene: TRBV6-5
D gene: NA
J gene: TRBJ2-2
clone size: many
CDR3 protein: CASSYAAENTGELFF
CDR3 DNA: TGTGCCAGCAGTTACGCGGCAGAGAACACCGGGGAGCTGTTTTTT

V gene: TRBV27
D gene: NA
J gene: TRBJ1-5
clone size: NA
CDR3 protein: CASRRVGAWVDQPQHF
CDR3 DNA: TGTGCCAGCAGGCGAGTTGGGGCATGGGTAGATCAGCCCCAGCATTTT

V gene: TRBV4-3
D gene: TRBD1
J gene: TRBJ1-6
clone size: NA
CDR3 protein: CASSQEGQGIGYNSPLHF
CDR3 DNA: TGCGCCAGCAGCCAAGAAGGACAGGGGATCGGCTATAATTCACCCCTCCACTTT

V gene: TRBV6-1
D gene: NA
J gene: TRBJ1-5
clone size: NA
CDR3 protein: CASSELGDSNQPQHF
CDR3 DNA: TGTGCCAGCAGTGAACTCGGTGATAGCAATCAGCCCCAGCATTTT